Detailed here is one T cell receptor (beta chain). There were healthy Caucasian individuals from Russia, aged roughly 6 to 100, serving as donors. This entry is derived from a study of blood T cells in healthy people across ages. A sample-barcoded 5' primer and a J-beta primer mix were used in a second PCR of roughly 7 to 11 cycles. MiXCR was run by TCRdb on the 5' RACE reads, yielding one entry per CDR3 protein. The sample lists some 780,000 distinct CDR3 sequences, 56% occurring once. J was trimmed by 4 bases and V by 1 base; bases with no gene match: 7. CDR1 is LNHNV, CDR2 YYDKDF, per germline (reference sequence). CDR3 length: 18 amino acids.

This receptor was obtained from a man between 35 and 55 years old in good health. What was sequenced was blood. The chain uses TRBV15 and TRBJ2-3; 14 nucleotides line up with TRBD2. The CDR3, as DNA: TGTGCCACCAGCAGAGGGGGGACTAGCGGGAGTGTAGCAGATACGCAGTATTTT. Amino acids: CATSRGGTSGSVADTQYF.